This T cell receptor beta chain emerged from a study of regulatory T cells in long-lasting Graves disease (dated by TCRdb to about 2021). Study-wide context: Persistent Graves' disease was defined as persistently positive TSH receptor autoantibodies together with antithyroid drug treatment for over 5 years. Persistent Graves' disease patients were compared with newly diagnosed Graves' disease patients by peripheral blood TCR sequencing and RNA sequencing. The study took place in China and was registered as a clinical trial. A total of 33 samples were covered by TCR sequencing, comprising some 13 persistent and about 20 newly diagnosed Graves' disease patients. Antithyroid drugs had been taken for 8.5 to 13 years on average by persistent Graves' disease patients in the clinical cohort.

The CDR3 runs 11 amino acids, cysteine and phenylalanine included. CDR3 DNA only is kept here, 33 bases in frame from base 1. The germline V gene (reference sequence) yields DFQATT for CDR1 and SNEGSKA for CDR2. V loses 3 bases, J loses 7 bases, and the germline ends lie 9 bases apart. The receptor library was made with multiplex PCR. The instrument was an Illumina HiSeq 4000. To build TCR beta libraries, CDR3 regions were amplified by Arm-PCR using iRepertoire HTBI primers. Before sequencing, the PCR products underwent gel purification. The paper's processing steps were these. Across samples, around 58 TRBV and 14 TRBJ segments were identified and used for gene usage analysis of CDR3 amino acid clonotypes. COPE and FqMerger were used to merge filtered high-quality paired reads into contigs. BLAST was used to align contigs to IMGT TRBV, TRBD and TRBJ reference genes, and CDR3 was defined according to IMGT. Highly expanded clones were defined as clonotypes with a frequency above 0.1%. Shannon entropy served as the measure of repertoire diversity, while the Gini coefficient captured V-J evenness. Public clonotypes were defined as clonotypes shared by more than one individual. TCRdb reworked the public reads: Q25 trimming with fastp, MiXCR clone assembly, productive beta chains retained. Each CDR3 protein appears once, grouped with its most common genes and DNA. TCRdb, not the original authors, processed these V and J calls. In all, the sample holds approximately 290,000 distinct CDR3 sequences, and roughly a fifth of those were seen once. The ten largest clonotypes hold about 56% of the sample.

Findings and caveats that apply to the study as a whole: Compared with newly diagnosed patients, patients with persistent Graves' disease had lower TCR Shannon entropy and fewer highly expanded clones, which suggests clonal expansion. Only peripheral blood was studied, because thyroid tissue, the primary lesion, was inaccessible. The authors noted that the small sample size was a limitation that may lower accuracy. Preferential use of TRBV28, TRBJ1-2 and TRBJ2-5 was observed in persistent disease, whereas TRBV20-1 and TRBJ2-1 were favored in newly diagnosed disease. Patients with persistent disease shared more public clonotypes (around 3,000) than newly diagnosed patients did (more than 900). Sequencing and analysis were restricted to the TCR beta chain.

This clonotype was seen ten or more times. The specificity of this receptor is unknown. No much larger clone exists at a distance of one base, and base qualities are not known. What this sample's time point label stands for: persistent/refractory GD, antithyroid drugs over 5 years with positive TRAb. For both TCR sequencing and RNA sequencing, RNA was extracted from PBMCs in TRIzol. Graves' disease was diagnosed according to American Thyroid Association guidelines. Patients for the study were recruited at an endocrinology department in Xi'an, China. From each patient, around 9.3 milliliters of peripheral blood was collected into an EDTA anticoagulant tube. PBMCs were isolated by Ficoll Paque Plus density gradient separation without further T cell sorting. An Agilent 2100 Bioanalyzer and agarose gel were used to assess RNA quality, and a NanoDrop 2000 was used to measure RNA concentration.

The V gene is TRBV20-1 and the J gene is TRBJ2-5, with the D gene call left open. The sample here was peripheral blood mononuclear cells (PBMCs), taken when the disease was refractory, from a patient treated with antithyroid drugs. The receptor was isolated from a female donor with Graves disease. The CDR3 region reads CSASKDGTQYF. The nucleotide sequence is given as TGCAGTGCTAGTAAGGATGGGACCCAGTACTTC.